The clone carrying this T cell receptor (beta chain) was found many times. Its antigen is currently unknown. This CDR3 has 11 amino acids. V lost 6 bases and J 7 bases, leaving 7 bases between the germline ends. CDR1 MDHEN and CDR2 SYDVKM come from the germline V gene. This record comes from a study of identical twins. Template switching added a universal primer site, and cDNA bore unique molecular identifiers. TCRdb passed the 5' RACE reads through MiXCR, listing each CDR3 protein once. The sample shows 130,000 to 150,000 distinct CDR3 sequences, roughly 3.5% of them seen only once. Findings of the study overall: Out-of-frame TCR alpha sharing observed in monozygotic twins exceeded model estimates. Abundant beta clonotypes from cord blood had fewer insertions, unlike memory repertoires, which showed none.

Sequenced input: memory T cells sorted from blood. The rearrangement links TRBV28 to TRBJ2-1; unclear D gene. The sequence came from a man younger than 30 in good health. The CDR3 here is CASSRLNEQFF. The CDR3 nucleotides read TGTGCCAGCAGCCGCCTGAATGAGCAGTTCTTC.